A selection of T cell receptor beta chains follows, all from one sample in a study of Ad26.COV2.S vaccination and SARS-CoV-2 variants. Profiling relied on immunoSEQ multiplex PCR, and the TCRdb table lists in-frame clones only, not all of them. The data hold roughly 180,000 clones, with around 88% observed a single time. The material sequenced was peripheral blood, taken after recovery from COVID-19. These receptors all come from a human donor who had recovered from COVID-19. Each CDR3 is given with its conserved first and last residue. The D gene is left open where the match is weak. Clone size, where shown, is once, few, many, or a class for clones that have expanded.

. | TRBJ1-2 | . | TRBV7-2 | 13 | CASSLGGRNGYTF | TGTGCCAGCAGCTTAGGAGGCAGGAACGGCTACACCTTC
TRBD1 | TRBJ2-3 | . | TRBV24-1 | 15 | CATSDYRGPGDTQYF | TGTGCCACCAGTGATTACAGGGGGCCGGGAGATACGCAGTATTTT
. | TRBJ2-5 | . | TRBV5-4 | 15 | CASSLAQNLVETQYF | TGTGCCAGCAGCTTGGCGCAGAACCTGGTGGAGACCCAGTACTTC
. | TRBJ2-7 | . | TRBV7-2 | 13 | CASSLRPYYEQYF | TGTGCCAGCAGCTTACGACCTTACTACGAGCAGTACTTC
. | TRBJ2-4 | . | TRBV15 | 15 | CATSGGGVLSDIQYF | TGTGCCACCAGCGGAGGGGGTGTCTTATCCGACATTCAGTACTTC
TRBD1 | TRBJ2-1 | . | TRBV9 | 15 | CASSDGTGVGDEQFF | TGTGCCAGCAGCGACGGGACAGGGGTGGGAGATGAGCAGTTCTTC
. | TRBJ1-2 | . | TRBV24-1 | 15 | CATSDLRQINYGYTF | TGTGCCACCAGTGATTTGCGGCAGATTAACTATGGCTACACCTTC
TRBD1 | TRBJ1-1 | . | TRBV6-1 | 17 | CASSDPWDRGLNTEAFF | TGTGCCAGCAGTGACCCATGGGACAGGGGACTGAACACTGAAGCTTTCTTT
. | TRBJ2-3 | . | TRBV12-3/TRBV12-4 | 12 | CASSWGTDTQYF | TGTGCCAGCAGCTGGGGCACAGATACGCAGTATTTT
. | TRBJ2-3 | . | TRBV9 | 16 | CASSVEVGGAGDTQYF | TGTGCCAGCAGCGTAGAGGTTGGGGGAGCAGGGGATACGCAGTATTTT
. | TRBJ1-5 | . | TRBV19 | 15 | CASSTRQNSNQPQHF | TGTGCCAGTAGTACCCGACAGAATAGCAATCAGCCCCAGCATTTT
. | TRBJ1-1 | . | TRBV5-1 | 15 | CASSLFGAENTEAFF | TGCGCCAGCAGCTTGTTTGGGGCTGAGAACACTGAAGCTTTCTTT
TRBD1 | TRBJ2-7 | . | TRBV28 | 16 | CASSFSGQGRRGIGYF | TGTGCCAGCAGTTTTTCCGGACAGGGAAGACGGGGGATAGGTTACTTC
. | TRBJ2-2 | . | TRBV28 | 16 | CASSRRRVPKTGELFF | TGTGCCAGCAGCCGCCGGAGGGTCCCGAAGACCGGGGAGCTGTTTTTT
. | TRBJ2-3 | . | TRBV12-3/TRBV12-4 | 12 | CASSSGIDTQYF | TGTGCCAGCAGTTCAGGGATAGATACGCAGTATTTT
TRBD2 | TRBJ2-3 | few | TRBV19 | 12 | CASRLAGDTQYF | TGTGCCAGCAGACTAGCTGGAGATACGCAGTATTTT
. | TRBJ2-5 | . | TRBV20-1 | 11 | CSARHLETQYF | TGCAGCGCTAGGCATTTGGAGACCCAGTACTTC
. | TRBJ1-5 | . | TRBV4-1 | 14 | CASSHRGLGQPQHF | TGCGCCAGCAGCCATCGGGGTTTGGGTCAGCCCCAGCATTTT
TRBD1 | TRBJ1-2 | . | TRBV12-3/TRBV12-4 | 13 | CASNQQGAVDYTF | TGTGCCAGCAACCAACAGGGGGCGGTTGACTACACCTTC
TRBD1 | TRBJ1-6 | . | TRBV28 | 15 | CASSLSDRANSPLHF | TGTGCCAGCAGTTTATCAGACAGGGCTAATTCACCCCTCCACTTT
. | TRBJ2-7 | . | TRBV2 | 17 | CASSVSENGDSFDEQYF | TGTGCCAGCAGTGTCAGTGAAAACGGGGACTCATTCGACGAGCAGTACTTC
. | TRBJ2-3 | . | TRBV5-8 | 12 | CASRPSTDTQYF | TGTGCCAGCAGACCGAGCACAGATACGCAGTATTTT
TRBD1 | TRBJ2-5 | . | TRBV12-3/TRBV12-4 | 13 | CASSWGTEETQYF | TGTGCCAGCAGTTGGGGGACAGAAGAGACCCAGTACTTC
TRBD1 | TRBJ2-2 | . | TRBV28 | 14 | CASVGTGGLGELFF | TGTGCCAGCGTGGGGACAGGGGGCCTAGGGGAGCTGTTTTTT
. | TRBJ1-2 | few | TRBV19 | 15 | CASSIDRQASGGYTF | TGTGCCAGTAGTATAGATCGTCAAGCGAGCGGTGGCTACACCTTC
TRBD1 | TRBJ2-7 | . | TRBV6-1 | 14 | CASSEGTGPYEQYF | TGTGCCAGCAGTGAAGGGACAGGGCCCTACGAGCAGTACTTC
TRBD2 | TRBJ2-5 | . | TRBV5-1 | 14 | CASSLEGRGETQYF | TGCGCCAGCAGCTTGGAGGGGCGGGGGGAGACCCAGTACTTC
. | TRBJ1-1 | . | TRBV6-5 | 14 | CASSTGGMNTEAFF | TGTGCCAGCAGCACGGGGGGTATGAACACTGAAGCTTTCTTT
. | TRBJ2-1 | . | TRBV29-1 | 11 | CSIRASGEQFF | TGCAGCATTAGGGCTAGTGGTGAGCAGTTCTTC
. | TRBJ2-1 | once | TRBV4-1 | 15 | CASSQGRGLAFEQFF | TGCGCCAGCAGCCAAGGGCGGGGCCTCGCCTTTGAGCAGTTCTTC
. | TRBJ1-3 | . | TRBV29-1 | 14 | CSVAEGRSGNTIYF | TGCAGCGTTGCCGAGGGACGCTCTGGAAACACCATATATTTT
. | TRBJ2-2 | . | TRBV11-2 | 13 | CATAASNTGELFF | TGTGCCACCGCTGCAAGTAACACCGGGGAGCTGTTTTTT
. | TRBJ2-7 | . | TRBV7-3 | 14 | CASSLMAGTYEQYF | TGTGCCAGCAGCTTAATGGCGGGAACCTACGAGCAGTACTTC
. | TRBJ2-7 | once | TRBV2 | 11 | CASSRAYEQYF | TGTGCCAGCAGCCGAGCCTACGAGCAGTACTTC
TRBD2 | TRBJ2-3 | once | TRBV27 | 17 | CASSLLSGGAGTDTQYF | TGTGCCAGCAGTTTATTGTCCGGGGGGGCAGGAACAGATACGCAGTATTTT
. | TRBJ1-2 | . | TRBV13 | 13 | CASSLFSLYGYTF | TGTGCCAGCAGCTTATTTTCCCTCTATGGCTACACCTTC
TRBD2 | TRBJ2-1 | . | TRBV10-1 | 13 | CASRVAGYNEQFF | TGCGCCAGCAGAGTAGCGGGTTACAATGAGCAGTTCTTC
. | TRBJ2-7 | . | TRBV7-3 | 15 | CASSPGSDITYEQYF | TGTGCCAGCAGCCCGGGATCGGACATTACCTACGAGCAGTACTTC
. | TRBJ2-3 | once | TRBV7-3 | 14 | CASRGPANTDTQYF | TGTGCCAGCAGGGGACCAGCCAACACAGATACGCAGTATTTT
. | TRBJ2-5 | . | TRBV3-1/TRBV3-2 | 15 | CASSHLGGREETQYF | TGTGCCAGCAGCCACCTGGGGGGCCGGGAAGAGACCCAGTACTTC
TRBD2 | TRBJ2-2 | . | TRBV5-1 | 20 | CASSLFPGTSGGLNTGELFF | TGCGCCAGCAGCTTATTTCCCGGGACTAGCGGGGGGTTGAACACCGGGGAGCTGTTTTTT
. | TRBJ2-3 | . | TRBV2 | 15 | CASSENRPDTDTQYF | TGTGCCAGCAGTGAGAACCGTCCCGACACAGATACGCAGTATTTT
. | TRBJ2-5 | . | TRBV7-6 | 13 | CASSKQGWETQYF | TGTGCCAGCAGCAAACAGGGTTGGGAGACCCAGTACTTC
. | TRBJ2-7 | . | TRBV5-6 | 15 | CASSFGLTSSYEQYF | TGTGCCAGCAGCTTCGGACTCACGAGCTCCTACGAGCAGTACTTC
. | TRBJ1-2 | . | TRBV5-6 | 18 | CASSLGRVLGSSNYGYTF | TGTGCCAGCAGCTTGGGTAGAGTATTGGGAAGTTCTAACTATGGCTACACCTTC
. | TRBJ2-5 | . | TRBV6-5 | 15 | CASLPRRGPGETQYF | TGTGCCAGCCTCCCACGGAGGGGGCCGGGCGAGACCCAGTACTTC